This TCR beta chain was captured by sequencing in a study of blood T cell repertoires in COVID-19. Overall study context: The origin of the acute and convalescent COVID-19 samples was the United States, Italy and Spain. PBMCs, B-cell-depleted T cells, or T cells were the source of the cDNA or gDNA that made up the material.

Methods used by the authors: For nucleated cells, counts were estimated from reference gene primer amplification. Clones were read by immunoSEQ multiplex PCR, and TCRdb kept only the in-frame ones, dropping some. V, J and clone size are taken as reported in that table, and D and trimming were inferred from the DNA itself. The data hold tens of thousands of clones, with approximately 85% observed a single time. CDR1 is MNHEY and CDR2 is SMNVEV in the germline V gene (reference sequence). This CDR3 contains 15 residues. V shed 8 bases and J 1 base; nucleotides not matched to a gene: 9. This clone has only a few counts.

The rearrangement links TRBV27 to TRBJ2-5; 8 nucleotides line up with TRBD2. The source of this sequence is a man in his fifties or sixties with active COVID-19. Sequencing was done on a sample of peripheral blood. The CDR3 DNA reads TGTGCCAGCGGTCGGGCGCTAGCGGGCCAAGAGACCCAGTACTTC. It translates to CASGRALAGQETQYF.